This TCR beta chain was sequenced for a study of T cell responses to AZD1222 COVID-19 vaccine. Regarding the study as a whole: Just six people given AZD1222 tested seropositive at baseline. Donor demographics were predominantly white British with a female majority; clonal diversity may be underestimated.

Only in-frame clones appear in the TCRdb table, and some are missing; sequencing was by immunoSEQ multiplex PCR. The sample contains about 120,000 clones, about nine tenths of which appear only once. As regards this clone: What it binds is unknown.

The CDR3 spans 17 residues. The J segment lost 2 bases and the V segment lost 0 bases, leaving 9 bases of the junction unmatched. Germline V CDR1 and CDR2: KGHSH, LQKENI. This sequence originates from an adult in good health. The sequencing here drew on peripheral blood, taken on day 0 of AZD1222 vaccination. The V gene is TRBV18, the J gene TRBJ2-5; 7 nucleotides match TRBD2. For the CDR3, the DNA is TGTGCCAGCTCACCACCCGTAGGGGAGGGGTCACAAGAGACCCAGTACTTC. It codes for CASSPPVGEGSQETQYF.